These 19 T cell receptor beta chains originate from one sample sequenced in a study of identical twins. In TCRdb, the 5' RACE reads were re-called with MiXCR into one record per CDR3 protein. The profile covers under 900,000 distinct CDR3 sequences, with about 12% appearing a single time and roughly 1.5% taken by the ten largest. These data were also reused for a study on yellow fever vaccine responses in identical twins.

Sequences were obtained from PBMCs. The receptors derive from a young woman in good health.

The chain uses TRBV15 and TRBJ2-3; unclear D gene. CDR3 length equals 15 residues. V lost 0 bases, J lost 2 bases, and 9 bases lay in between. CDR1 and CDR2 (germline): LNHNV, YYDKDF (reference sequence). CDR3 protein: CATSRELLPTDTQYF. The CDR3 nucleotides read TGTGCCACCAGCAGAGAACTACTCCCCACAGATACGCAGTATTTT.

This clonotype showed up just a few times. The chain is built from TRBV18 and TRBJ2-7; D perhaps matches TRBD2 (5 bases). Germline V lookup: CDR1 KGHSH, CDR2 LQKENI. V gave up 0 bases and J gave up 3 bases, with 9 bases separating them. This CDR3 comprises 14 residues. The CDR3 here is CASSPPGLNYEQYF. For the CDR3, the DNA is TGTGCCAGCTCACCACCCGGACTGAACTACGAGCAGTACTTC.

The rearrangement uses TRBV10-3 and TRBJ2-1; possible D gene TRBD2, 6 bases. V was cut by 7 bases and J by 1 base, with 11 bases left in between. Germline V gene data show CDR1 as ENHRY and CDR2 as SYGVKD. This CDR3 has 14 residues. The DNA for the CDR3 is TGTGCCATCACAAACGGGAGATCCTACAATGAGCAGTTCTTC. It specifies CAITNGRSYNEQFF.

This clonotype was picked up a small number of times. The rearrangement links TRBV7-8 to TRBJ2-7, with 10 bases fitting TRBD2. The germline V gene has CDR1 SGHVS and CDR2 FQNEAQ. V trimming: 2 bases; J trimming: 4 bases; junction bases outside the gene matches: 5. The CDR3 is 15 amino acids. CDR3 nucleotide sequence: TGTGCCAGCAGCTTAAAGCTAGCGGGAGAGTACGAGCAGTACTTC. Translated, it gives CASSLKLAGEYEQYF.

This clonotype showed up many times. The chain is built from TRBV2 and TRBJ1-4, with D perhaps matching TRBD1 (6 bases). The V and J ends lost 6 bases and 8 bases respectively, with 16 bases between them. Looked up from germline, CDR1 is SNHLY and CDR2 is FYNNEI. The CDR3 totals 14 residues. DNA for the CDR3: TGTGCCAGCAGCCCTTATGGGGGCCGAGAAAAACTGTTTTTT. It is translated as CASSPYGGREKLFF.

The rearrangement links TRBV12-3 or TRBV12-4 to TRBJ2-1, with no clear D. The CDR3 spans 14 residues. Trimming cost V 5 bases and J 0 bases, with 8 bases left between them. CDR3 residues: CASSRFSSYNEQFF. For the CDR3, the DNA is TGTGCCAGCAGTCGTTTTAGCTCCTACAATGAGCAGTTCTTC.

The rearrangement joins TRBV6-1 to TRBJ2-5, with TRBD2 matching 9 bases. V dropped 6 bases and J dropped 5; count of bases not matched to a gene: 22. The germline V gene has CDR1 MNHNS and CDR2 SASEGT. CDR3 length: 19 residues. The CDR3 coding sequence is TGTGCCAGCAGCTTCCTGGTCTCGGCGGGAGGGTCCCTTCGGGAGACCCAGTACTTC. It yields the protein CASSFLVSAGGSLRETQYF.

Ten or more counts support this clonotype. The gene calls are TRBV7-2 and TRBJ1-5; tentative D call: TRBD1 (5 bases). The CDR3 contains 15 residues. Trimming took 5 bases from V and 3 from J, leaving 14 bases between them. Germline V gene lookup returns CDR1 SGHTA and CDR2 FQGNSA. The CDR3 sequence: CASSPSDTANQPQHF. CDR3 nucleotide sequence: TGTGCCAGCAGCCCGTCGGACACCGCCAATCAGCCCCAGCATTTT.

The rearrangement joins TRBV6-5 to TRBJ2-5; D perhaps matches TRBD2 (6 bases). This CDR3 spans 15 amino acids. CDR1 and CDR2 from the germline V gene are MNHEY and SVGAGI. V was pared by 0 bases and J by 1 base, with 9 bases between. CDR3 residues: CASSYSAGVQETQYF. CDR3 DNA: TGTGCCAGCAGTTACTCAGCGGGTGTCCAAGAGACCCAGTACTTC.

This clonotype showed up just a few times. Mismatch with germline at one junction end may stem from a read error. The chain employs TRBV6-1 and TRBJ1-1; TRBD1 might be the D (5 bases). The CDR3 length is 15 residues. Germline-derived CDR1 and CDR2 are MNHNS and SASEGT. This CDR3 is CASREEGTLNTEAFF. CDR3 DNA: TGTGCCAGCAGGGAAGAGGGGACCCTGAACACTGAAGCTTTCTTT.

The CDR3 loop is CASREAGYEQYF. The CDR3 DNA reads TGTGCCAGCAGGGAGGCGGGGTACGAGCAGTACTTC. The V gene is TRBV25-1, the J gene TRBJ2-7; perhaps TRBD2 as D (6 bases). Germline lookup yields CDR1 MGHDK and CDR2 SYGVNS. CDR3 length: 12 amino acids. V was cut by 6 bases and J by 4 bases, with 10 bases left in between.

The chain carries TRBV7-8 and TRBJ2-5, with D perhaps TRBD2 (6 bases). V was trimmed by 10 bases and J by 5 bases, leaving 26 bases between them. CDR3 length: 16 amino acids. Germline assignment: CDR1 SGHVS and CDR2 FQNEAQ. DNA for the CDR3: TGTGCCACCACGAAGATAGACAAAAGGGGAGGCGAGACCCAGTACTTC. Amino acid sequence: CATTKIDKRGGETQYF.

V usage is TRBV24-1 and J usage is TRBJ2-7; TRBD2 is a possible D gene (5 bases). The V and J ends lost 4 bases and 2 bases respectively, with 8 bases between them. Germline V lookup: CDR1 KGHDR, CDR2 SFDVKD. The CDR3 is 13 residues long. For the CDR3, the DNA is TGTGCCACCAGTGACCGGGATCCCTACGAGCAGTACGTC. Protein product: CATSDRDPYEQYV.

This chain links TRBV12-3 or TRBV12-4 with TRBJ2-7, with 8 positions matching TRBD1. V lost 6 bases and J lost 3; bases outside the gene matches: 7. This CDR3 region has 14 residues. As DNA, the CDR3 is TGTGCCAGCAGCTACAGGGGGTCCTTCTACGAGCAGTACTTC. It is translated as CASSYRGSFYEQYF.

This clonotype appeared many times. This chain joins TRBV12-3 or TRBV12-4 and TRBJ1-1, with TRBD1 matching 9 bases. J gave up 6 bases and V 4 bases, and 6 bases lay outside the gene matches. The CDR3 loop spans 14 amino acids. This chain's CDR3 is CASSSTGTGSEAFF. The CDR3 DNA reads as TGTGCCAGCAGTTCAACCGGGACAGGGTCTGAAGCTTTCTTT.

This clonotype was counted a few times. V is TRBV6-2 or TRBV6-3 and J is TRBJ2-1; 12 bases align to TRBD2. The CDR3 has 17 amino acids. Germline V gene lookup returns CDR1 MNHEY and CDR2 SVGEGT. Trimming at V came to 4 bases and at J to 8 bases, leaving 12 bases not matched to a gene. The CDR3 protein is CASSSLAGGLFIDEQFF. CDR3 nucleotides: TGTGCCAGCAGTTCCCTAGCGGGGGGGCTTTTTATCGATGAGCAGTTCTTC.

This clonotype was seen only a few times. This chain uses TRBV12-3 or TRBV12-4 with TRBJ1-3; no firm D call. V dropped 7 bases and J dropped 0 bases, with 13 bases sitting between them. CDR3 length: 15 residues. The CDR3 here is CASTTFANSGNTIYF. The CDR3 coding sequence is TGTGCCAGCACTACCTTTGCGAACTCTGGAAACACCATATATTTT.

This chain links TRBV6-1 with TRBJ1-5, with 7 bases fitting TRBD1. The CDR3 sequence is 13 residues long. With 7 bases clipped from V and 7 bases from J, the junction kept 7 bases outside the gene matches. Germline CDR1 MNHNS, CDR2 SASEGT. The CDR3 sequence is CASTGQANQPQHF. CDR3 DNA sequence: TGTGCCAGCACTGGACAGGCCAACCAGCCCCAGCATTTT.

The V and J genes are TRBV3-1 and TRBJ2-3, with D unclear. This CDR3 region has 16 residues. Trimming shortened V by 0 bases and J by 0 bases, and 10 bases separated the two germline ends. Germline CDR1 is LGHDT and CDR2 is YNNKEL (reference sequence). CDR3 protein: CASSQDLTPSTDTQYF. For the CDR3, the DNA is TGTGCCAGCAGCCAAGATCTAACCCCCAGCACAGATACGCAGTATTTT.